This T cell receptor beta chain was obtained from a study of shared clonotypes between healthy human individuals (dated by TCRdb to the early 2020s). About the study as a whole: Three men and two women, aged 18 to 49 years, made up the cohort. Blood TCR repertoires of roughly five healthy adults were deeply sequenced to estimate repertoire size and the extent of clonotype sharing between individuals. To increase sequencing depth and limit assay-specific biases, TCR repertoire library preparation and sequencing were carried out by different laboratories using diverse techniques. Between about 0.9 and 9 billion PBMCs per donor were obtained by leukapheresis. Per donor, three plates each were used for CD4 naive and CD4 memory, two for CD8 naive, and one for CD8 memory.

The CDR3, from cysteine to phenylalanine, totals 12 residues. Just the 36-base CDR3 DNA is kept, in frame starting at base 1. At the junction V is shortened by 4 bases and J by 9 bases, with 10 bases in between. The germline V gene (reference sequence) supplies CDR1 SEHNR and CDR2 FQNEAQ. For the CD8 naive samples, CD45RO-negative cells were positively selected for CCR7, yielding a CD45RA+CCR7+ population from which TemRA cells were excluded. Donors were healthy HIV-negative adults with no recently reported acute infections or vaccinations. Every donor was a Caucasian adult living in Nashville, Tennessee, USA. Blood was collected by leukapheresis, and PBMCs were isolated by Ficoll-Histopaque density gradient centrifugation and then cryopreserved in liquid nitrogen vapor phase. Purity and quantity of every magnetically sorted T cell population were checked by analytical flow cytometry. Genomic DNA was isolated from every sorted fraction and measured by UV absorbance on a Nanodrop 2000c.

Broad study findings and their caveats: Pairwise subsampling indicated that sequencing depth was expected to affect the degree of clonotype sharing among donors. Naive subsets generally had larger estimated clonotype richness than memory subsets did. Rarefaction of sorted-subset datasets indicated incomplete sequencing despite the large sequencing depth. Sampling was restricted to blood, and TCR repertoires in tissue are likely to differ from TCR repertoires in blood. The genetic and exposure-history diversity represented was limited by the small number of donors. Roughly 5% of naive CD4, 3.5% of naive CD8, approximately 2.2% of memory CD4, and around 0.42% of memory CD8 clonotypes were shared across several donors. Higher generation probabilities were observed for clonotypes shared by all four sorted-subset donors than for non-shared clonotypes.

TCR CDR3 regions were amplified from genomic DNA by multiplex PCR using the deep immunoSEQ assay. For each cell subset, the extracted genomic DNA was distributed evenly across all wells of several immunoSEQ 96-well plates, and each plate served as one replicate. For sorted subsets, approximately 200 ng of genomic DNA, equivalent to some 30,000 T cell genomes, went into each replicate PCR. Purified libraries were quantified with a Qubit 3.0 fluorometer, sized on a Bioanalyzer 2100, and re-quantified with the KAPA Library Quantification kit. A separate single-read 150-cycle Illumina NextSeq 550 flow cell was used to sequence each immunoSEQ 96-well plate. Processing in the source paper ran as follows. Because the immunoSEQ output held only junctional sequences and lacked quality scores, the filtering could not match the filtering applied to full-length reads. To assign V/J genes and CDR3, sequences were annotated using PyIR, a Python wrapper for IgBLAST v1.9, with IMGT germline references. Any read was removed if the V/J assignment was weak (E-value above 1e-6), the CDR3 was missing, or the read contained stop codons, out-of-frame junctions, or ambiguous translated residues. A V3J clonotype was defined by an identical inferred V gene, J gene, and CDR3 amino acid sequence. Percentage overlap between repertoires was calculated by dividing the number of shared unique clonotypes by the size of the smaller repertoire. RTK rarefaction, the Chao1 estimator, and Recon v2.1 estimates of unobserved clonotypes were used to assess repertoire richness. Generation probabilities for all TCRbeta clonotypes obtained by the gDNA method from several donors were computed using OLGA. Sourced from immuneACCESS, this table was stored by TCRdb with only in-frame sequences that have V and J called. A share of the clones is absent; for the studies checked, an unresolved V gene accounts for under half, and the remainder has no known explanation. V and J calls and clone size are copied from that table; D and trimming were computed from the DNA. This sample lists about 2.2 million clones; about 94% were detected once. In total, the top ten clones hold over 1.5% of the sample.

As regards this clone: The target of this receptor is not known. No qualities accompany the bases; no much larger clone lies one base away.

The receptor was isolated from a man younger than 35 in good health. Some clones in this sample may be carry-over from other donors' samples. The chain is encoded by TRBV7-9 joined to TRBJ1-5; too little of a D gene remains to name it. Sample: naive CD8+ T cells from PBMCs. According to the study, the label for this sample's cell subset or site signals: CD45RA+CCR7+. The sequence in DNA is TGTGCCAGCAGCTCCCGGTCGGGGCCCCAGCATTTT. The translation is CASSSRSGPQHF.